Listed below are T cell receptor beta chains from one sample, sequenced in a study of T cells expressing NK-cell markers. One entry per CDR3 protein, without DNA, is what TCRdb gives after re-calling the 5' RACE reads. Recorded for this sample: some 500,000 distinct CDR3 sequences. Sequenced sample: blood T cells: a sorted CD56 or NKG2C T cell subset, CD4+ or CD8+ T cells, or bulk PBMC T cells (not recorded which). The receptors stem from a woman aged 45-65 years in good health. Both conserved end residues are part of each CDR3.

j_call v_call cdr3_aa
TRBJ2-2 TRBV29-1 CSVVQGVGTGELFF
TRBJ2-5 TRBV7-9 CASSPGLAGRVVTQYF
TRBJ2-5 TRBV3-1 CASSQDRVAGSWKTQYF
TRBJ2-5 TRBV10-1 CASSGKAARETQYF
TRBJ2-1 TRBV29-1 CSVDNLGNEQFF
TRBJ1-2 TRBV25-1 CASSMSRGATNYGYTF
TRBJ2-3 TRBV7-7 CASSLTSGASDTQYF
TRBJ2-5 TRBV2 CASTRHRDGETQYF
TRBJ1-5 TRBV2 CASSPGQAHSNQPQHF
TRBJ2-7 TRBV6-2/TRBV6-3 CASSYPDPTYEQYF
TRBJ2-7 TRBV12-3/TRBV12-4 CASSQDRGRLVFEQYF
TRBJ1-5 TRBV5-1 CASSPDSYSNQPQHF
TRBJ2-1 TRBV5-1 CASSLPAAEQFF
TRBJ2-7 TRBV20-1 CSAEVVLGEQYF
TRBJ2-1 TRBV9 CASSRSGRAGGEQFF
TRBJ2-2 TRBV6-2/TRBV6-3 CASSYSTSGPNTGELFF
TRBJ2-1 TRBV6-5 CASRSGYEQFF
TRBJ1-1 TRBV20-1 CSARVAEGRNTEAFF
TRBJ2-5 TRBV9 CASSGLGTSGETQYF
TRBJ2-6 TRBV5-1 CASSLGITLPGANVLTF
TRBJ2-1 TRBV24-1 CATSDWGIGEQFF
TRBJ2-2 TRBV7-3 CASKTGTSGRTGTGELFF
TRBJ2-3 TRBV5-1 CASSSGLGTSTDTQYF
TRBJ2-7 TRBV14 CASSQVAGVSEQYF
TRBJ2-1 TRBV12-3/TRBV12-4 CASRESGTFSYNEQFF
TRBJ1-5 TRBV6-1 CASSESWGSQPQHF
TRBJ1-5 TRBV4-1 CASSRRSEAYQPQHF
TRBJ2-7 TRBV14 CASSQELHGEQYF
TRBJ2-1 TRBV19 CASSTVRGGISYNEQFF
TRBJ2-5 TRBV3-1 CASSPVSGIVEDETQYF
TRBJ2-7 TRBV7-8 CASSLAGTRPEQYF
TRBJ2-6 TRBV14 CASSHMTGNWANVLTF
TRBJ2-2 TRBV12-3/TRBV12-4 CASQAGGLNTGELFF
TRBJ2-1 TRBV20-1 CSARRPALYNEQFF
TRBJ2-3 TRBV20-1 CSARVTGGDTQYF
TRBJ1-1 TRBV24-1 CATSDLQEGNTEAFF
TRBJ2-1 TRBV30 CAWSVGGGNPTEQFF
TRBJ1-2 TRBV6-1 CASSASRGTGGFYGYTF